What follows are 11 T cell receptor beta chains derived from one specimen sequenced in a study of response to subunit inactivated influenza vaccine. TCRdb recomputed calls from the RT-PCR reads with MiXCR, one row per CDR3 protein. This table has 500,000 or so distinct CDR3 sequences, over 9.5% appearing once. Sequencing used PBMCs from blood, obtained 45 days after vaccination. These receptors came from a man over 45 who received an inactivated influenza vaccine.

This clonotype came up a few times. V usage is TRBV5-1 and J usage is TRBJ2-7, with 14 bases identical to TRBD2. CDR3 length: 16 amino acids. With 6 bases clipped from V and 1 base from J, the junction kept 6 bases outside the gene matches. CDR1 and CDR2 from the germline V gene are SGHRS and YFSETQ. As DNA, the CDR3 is TGCGCCAGCACTGGGACTAGCGGGGGCGATTCCTACGAGCAGTACTTC. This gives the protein CASTGTSGGDSYEQYF.

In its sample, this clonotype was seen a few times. CDR3 bases: TGCAGTGCCCGAGGAGGGGATGACAGGGGTCCCGACGAGCAGTACTTC. Protein sequence: CSARGGDDRGPDEQYF. The chain has TRBV20-1 and TRBJ2-7, with 8 bases aligning to TRBD1. Germline V gives CDR1 DFQATT, CDR2 SNEGSKA (reference sequence). J was trimmed by 5 bases and V by 6 bases; bases with no gene match: 18. The CDR3 extends over 16 amino acids.

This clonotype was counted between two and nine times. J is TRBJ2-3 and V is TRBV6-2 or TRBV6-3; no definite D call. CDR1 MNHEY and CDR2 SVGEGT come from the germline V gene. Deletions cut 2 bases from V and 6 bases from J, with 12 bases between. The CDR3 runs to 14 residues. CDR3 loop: CASSYASLGDTQYF. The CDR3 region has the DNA TGTGCCAGCAGTTACGCCTCTTTGGGGGATACGCAGTATTTT.

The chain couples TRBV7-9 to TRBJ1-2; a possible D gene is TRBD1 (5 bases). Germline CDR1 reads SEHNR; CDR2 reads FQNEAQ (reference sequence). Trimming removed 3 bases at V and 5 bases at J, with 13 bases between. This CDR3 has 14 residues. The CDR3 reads CASSFNRGMYGYTF. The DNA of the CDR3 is TGTGCCAGCAGCTTTAATAGGGGAATGTATGGCTACACCTTC.

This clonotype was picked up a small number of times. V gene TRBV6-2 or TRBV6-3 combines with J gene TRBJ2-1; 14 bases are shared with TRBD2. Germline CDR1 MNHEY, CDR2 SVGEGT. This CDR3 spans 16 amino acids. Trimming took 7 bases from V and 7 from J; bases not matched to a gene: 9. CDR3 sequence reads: CASTRLAGGPYNEQFF. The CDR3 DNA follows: TGTGCCAGCACCCGACTAGCGGGGGGGCCTTATAATGAGCAGTTCTTC.

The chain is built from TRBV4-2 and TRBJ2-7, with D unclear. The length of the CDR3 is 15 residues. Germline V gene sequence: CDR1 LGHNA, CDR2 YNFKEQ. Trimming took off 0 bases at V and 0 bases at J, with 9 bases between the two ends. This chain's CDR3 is CASSQEPESSYEQYF. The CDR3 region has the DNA TGTGCCAGCAGCCAAGAACCGGAGAGCTCCTACGAGCAGTACTTC.

CDR3 nucleotides: TGCAGTGCGTACCCCCGGCAGGGTTATTCACCCCTCCACTTT. It yields the protein CSAYPRQGYSPLHF. The gene calls are TRBV20-1 and TRBJ1-6; D perhaps matches TRBD1 (5 bases). The CDR3 totals 14 residues. From germline, CDR1 is DFQATT and CDR2 SNEGSKA (reference sequence). The ends were cut back, 6 bases at V and 8 bases at J, with 17 bases in the middle.

The CDR3 protein is CAWSVISVRYGYTF. DNA for the CDR3: TGTGCCTGGAGTGTGATCTCGGTGCGCTATGGCTACACCTTC. The rearrangement links TRBV30 to TRBJ1-2; no clear D. CDR3 size: 14 residues. The V end was cut by 0 bases, the J end by 4 bases, with 12 bases between. Germline CDR1 and CDR2: GTSNPN and SVGIG (reference sequence).

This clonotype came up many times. CDR3 amino acids: CATSRGGQGAEAFF. The DNA for the CDR3 is TGTGCCACCAGCAGAGGAGGACAGGGGGCTGAAGCTTTCTTT. The J gene is TRBJ1-1, the V gene TRBV15; TRBD1 matches 10 bases. Germline V gene sequence: CDR1 LNHNV, CDR2 YYDKDF (reference sequence). With V trimmed by 1 base and J by 6 bases, 2 bases remained unmatched. The CDR3 consists of 14 residues.

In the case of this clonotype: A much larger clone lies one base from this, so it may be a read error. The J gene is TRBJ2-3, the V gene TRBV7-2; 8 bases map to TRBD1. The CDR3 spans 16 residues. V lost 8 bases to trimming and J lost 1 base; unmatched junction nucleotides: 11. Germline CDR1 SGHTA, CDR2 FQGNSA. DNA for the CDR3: TGTGCCAGCTTGGGGAGACAGGGGCAGGGCACAGATACGCAGTATTTT. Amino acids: CASLGRQGQGTDTQYF.

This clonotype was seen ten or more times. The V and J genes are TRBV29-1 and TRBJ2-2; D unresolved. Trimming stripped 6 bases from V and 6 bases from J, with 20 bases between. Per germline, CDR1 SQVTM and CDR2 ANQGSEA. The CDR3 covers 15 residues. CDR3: CSVGNKLPEPGELFF. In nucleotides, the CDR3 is TGCAGCGTCGGAAATAAACTGCCTGAACCCGGGGAGCTGTTTTTT.